Each of the 20 T cell receptor beta chains below was sequenced from the same sample in a study of T-cell reconstitution after alpha-beta-depleted transplantation in children. Using unique molecular identifiers, the investigators prepared the TCRbeta library. Using its own MiXCR run on the PCR reads, TCRdb lists one record per CDR3 protein. The sample holds 550,000 to 800,000 distinct CDR3 sequences, around 13% seen once. Sequences were derived from PBMCs, sampled before TCRalphabeta/CD19-depleted stem cell transplant. Receptor source: a girl aged 2 to 9 with congenital amegakaryocytic thrombocytopenia, due to receive a stem cell transplant.

This clonotype has a count of ten or more. The CDR3 reads CASRPTLSDGYTF. CDR3 DNA: TGCGCCAGCAGGCCTACGTTATCCGATGGCTACACCTTC. The chain uses TRBV10-2 and TRBJ1-2, with D unclear. Germline CDR1 is WSHSY and CDR2 is SAAADI. Trimming removed 6 bases at V and 6 bases at J, with 14 bases between. CDR3 size: 13 residues.

This clonotype was seen repeatedly, ten times or more. The chain couples TRBV5-1 to TRBJ2-7; tentative D call: TRBD2 (5 bases). This CDR3 spans 14 amino acids. V was clipped by 1 base and J by 3 bases, with 11 bases between them. CDR1 SGHRS and CDR2 YFSETQ come from the germline V gene. The CDR3 loop reads CASSLRGRDYEQYF. The CDR3 bases are TGCGCCAGCAGCTTGCGGGGAAGGGACTACGAGCAGTACTTC.

This clonotype was observed at least ten times. CDR3 in amino acids: CASSERGQGTFEQYF. In nucleotides, the CDR3 is TGTGCCAGCAGTGAAAGGGGACAGGGTACTTTCGAGCAGTACTTC. The J gene is TRBJ2-7, the V gene TRBV6-1; 9 nucleotides line up with TRBD1. V lost 2 bases to trimming and J lost 6 bases; unmatched junction nucleotides: 8. The CDR3 totals 15 residues. CDR1 MNHNS and CDR2 SASEGT come from the germline V gene.

V and J are TRBV27 and TRBJ2-1; 11 positions match TRBD2. The CDR3 is made up of 16 amino acids. After removal of 1 base from V and 4 bases from J, the junction contained 3 bases not matched to a gene. Germline V gives CDR1 MNHEY, CDR2 SMNVEV (reference sequence). The CDR3 bases are TGTGCCAGCAGTTTATTTCTAGCGGGGGGTTACAATGAGCAGTTCTTC. It yields the protein CASSLFLAGGYNEQFF.

The chain has TRBV29-1 and TRBJ2-7, with unresolved D. The CDR3 sequence is 14 residues long. The V and J ends lost 5 bases and 0 bases respectively, with 14 bases between them. Germline values: CDR1 SQVTM, CDR2 ANQGSEA. CDR3 DNA: TGCAGCGTTTCACCGCTCCAAGGCTCCTACGAGCAGTACTTC. As protein: CSVSPLQGSYEQYF.

This clonotype was counted many times. The J gene is TRBJ2-3, the V gene TRBV20-1, with 8 bases identical to TRBD2. The CDR3 consists of 18 residues. Germline assignment: CDR1 DFQATT and CDR2 SNEGSKA (reference sequence). The J segment lost 0 bases and the V segment lost 3 bases, leaving 14 bases of the junction unmatched. The CDR3 bases are TGCAGTGCTAGCGGCACCGGACTAGCCCTAGAAAGCACAGATACGCAGTATTTT. The encoded protein is CSASGTGLALESTDTQYF.

This clonotype has ten or more counts. V is TRBV20-1 and J is TRBJ1-5; possible D gene TRBD1, 6 bases. V was trimmed by 3 bases and J by 5 bases, leaving 14 bases between them. Germline lookup yields CDR1 DFQATT and CDR2 SNEGSKA (reference sequence). This CDR3 contains 14 residues. The CDR3 loop reads CSARNRDTYQPQHF. The CDR3 DNA follows: TGCAGTGCTAGGAACCGGGACACCTATCAGCCCCAGCATTTT.

This clonotype was observed many times. The chain employs TRBV5-1 and TRBJ2-3; D is perhaps TRBD2 (6 bases). Germline assignment: CDR1 SGHRS and CDR2 YFSETQ. Trimming stripped 7 bases from V and 0 bases from J, with 9 bases between. The CDR3 spans 13 residues. In nucleotides, the CDR3 is TGCGCCAGCGCGGGGCAAAGCACAGATACGCAGTATTTT. This translates into CASAGQSTDTQYF.

The chain links TRBV20-1 to TRBJ1-4, with D maybe TRBD1 (5 bases). This CDR3 region has 13 residues. V lost 3 bases and J 9 bases, leaving 14 bases between the germline ends. Germline V gene sequence: CDR1 DFQATT, CDR2 SNEGSKA (reference sequence). Here the CDR3 DNA reads TGCAGTGCTAGGCAGGGCGTCGTGAAAAAACTGTTTTTT. Translated, it gives CSARQGVVKKLFF.

V and J are TRBV12-3 or TRBV12-4 and TRBJ1-1; D unresolved. V lost 5 bases and J lost 8, with 18 bases in between. The CDR3 covers 14 residues. The CDR3 DNA reads as TGTGCCAGCAGTCCATTTATTCGTCGGACCGAAGCTTTCTTT. Protein sequence: CASSPFIRRTEAFF.

This clonotype was picked up many times. CDR3 sequence reads: CASSLEWDTQYF. The CDR3 nucleotides are TGCGCCAGCAGCTTGGAGTGGGATACGCAGTATTTT. This chain links TRBV5-1 with TRBJ2-3; D gene unclear. The CDR3 is 12 amino acids. The germline V and J ends were trimmed by 0 bases and 6 bases, with 5 bases remaining between them. In germline, CDR1 is SGHRS, CDR2 YFSETQ.

In this sample, this clonotype turned up many times. The genes are TRBV6-9 and TRBJ1-5; no definite D call. There are 15 residues in the CDR3. CDR1 is MNHGY, CDR2 SVAAGI, per germline. V lost 2 bases and J 0 bases, leaving 8 bases between the germline ends. CDR3 DNA sequence: TGTGCCAGCAGTTATGTAGAATATAGCAATCAGCCCCAGCATTTT. It encodes CASSYVEYSNQPQHF.

The rearrangement joins TRBV29-1 to TRBJ2-7; TRBD1 might be the D (7 bases). The CDR3 covers 14 residues. Germline-derived CDR1 and CDR2 are SQVTM and ANQGSEA. V was shortened by 7 bases and J by 3 bases, with 19 bases between the two germline ends. In nucleotides, the CDR3 is TGCAGCGCTCGGGGGTCGGGACAGATCTACGAGCAGTACTTC. Protein product: CSARGSGQIYEQYF.

This clonotype was counted only a few times. The J gene is TRBJ2-7, the V gene TRBV7-9; the match to TRBD2 covers 13 bases. The germline CDR1 and CDR2 sequences are SEHNR and FQNEAQ (reference sequence). The junction had 4 bases not matched to a gene; V was cut back by 5 bases and J by 3 bases. This CDR3 is built from 15 residues. The CDR3 spells CASSLTSGRLYEQYF. In DNA form, the CDR3 reads TGTGCCAGCAGCCTGACTAGCGGGAGGCTCTACGAGCAGTACTTC. Complete variable domain (other parts from reference TRBV7-9 and TRBJ2-7): DTGVSQNPRHKITKRGQNVTFRCDPISEHNRLYWYRQTLGQGPEFLTYFQNEAQLEKSRLLSDRFSAERPKGSFSTLEIQRTEQGDSAMYLCASSLTSGRLYEQYFGPGTRLTVT.

The gene calls are TRBV6-1 and TRBJ2-7, with D perhaps matching TRBD2 (5 bases). The CDR3 is 13 amino acids. Between the trimmed V and J ends, which lost 7 bases and 0 bases, there was a span of 10 bases. CDR1 is MNHNS, CDR2 SASEGT, per germline. The CDR3, as DNA: TGTGCCAGCAACCCCGGGAACTCCTACGAGCAGTACTTC. Its translation is CASNPGNSYEQYF.

This clonotype was seen at least ten times. The chain carries TRBV29-1 and TRBJ2-3, with D unclear. The germline gives CDR1 SQVTM, CDR2 ANQGSEA. The germline V and J ends were trimmed by 0 bases and 4 bases, with 20 bases remaining between them. The CDR3 is 17 amino acids. The CDR3 DNA is TGCAGCGTTGAAGATGTCGAAGAGCGCCCCTCACCAGATACGCAGTATTTT. This codes for CSVEDVEERPSPDTQYF.

About this clonotype: A much more abundant neighbour one base away suggests this may be a read error. V gene TRBV4-2 combines with J gene TRBJ1-4; D ambiguous. From germline, CDR1 is LGHNA and CDR2 YNFKEQ. The CDR3 sequence is 14 residues long. V was cut by 3 bases and J by 6 bases, with 11 bases left in between. CDR3 region: CASSQGSAYEKLFF. CDR3 bases: TGTGCCAGCAGCCAGGGCAGCGCTTATGAAAAACTGTTTTTT.

This clonotype was found many times. The V call is TRBV29-1, the J call TRBJ2-7; D may be TRBD1 (6 bases). The germline V and J ends were trimmed by 7 bases and 0 bases, with 10 bases remaining between them. The germline CDR1 and CDR2 sequences are SQVTM and ANQGSEA. The CDR3 has 12 amino acids. The CDR3 spells CSAWTVSYEQYF. CDR3 nucleotides: TGCAGCGCCTGGACAGTCTCCTACGAGCAGTACTTC.

This clonotype was detected many times. The CDR3 nucleotides read TGTGCCAGCAGCTCACGTGCGCAAGAGACCCAGTACTTC. Translating it yields CASSSRAQETQYF. This chain uses TRBV7-2 with TRBJ2-5; D is ambiguous. Germline V CDR1 and CDR2: SGHTA, FQGNSA. Trimming pared 4 bases from V and 2 bases from J, leaving 8 bases between. This CDR3 spans 13 amino acids. The full variable domain, completed using reference TRBV7-2 and TRBJ2-5, is GAGVSQSPSNKVTEKGKDVELRCDPISGHTALYWYRQSLGQGLEFLIYFQGNSAPDKSGLPSDRFSAERTGGSVSTLTIQRTQQEDSAVYLCASSSRAQETQYFGPGTRLLVL.

V usage is TRBV7-2 and J usage is TRBJ2-2; no reliable D call. Germline CDR1 and CDR2: SGHTA and FQGNSA. The CDR3 is made up of 11 amino acids. Trimming left V 6 bases short and J 7 bases short, with 6 bases between. The CDR3: CASRVLGELFF. The CDR3, as DNA: TGTGCCAGCAGGGTTCTCGGGGAGCTGTTTTTT. Using reference TRBV7-2 and TRBJ2-2 for the parts outside the CDR3, the full variable domain is GAGVSQSPSNKVTEKGKDVELRCDPISGHTALYWYRQSLGQGLEFLIYFQGNSAPDKSGLPSDRFSAERTGGSVSTLTIQRTQQEDSAVYLCASRVLGELFFGEGSRLTVL.